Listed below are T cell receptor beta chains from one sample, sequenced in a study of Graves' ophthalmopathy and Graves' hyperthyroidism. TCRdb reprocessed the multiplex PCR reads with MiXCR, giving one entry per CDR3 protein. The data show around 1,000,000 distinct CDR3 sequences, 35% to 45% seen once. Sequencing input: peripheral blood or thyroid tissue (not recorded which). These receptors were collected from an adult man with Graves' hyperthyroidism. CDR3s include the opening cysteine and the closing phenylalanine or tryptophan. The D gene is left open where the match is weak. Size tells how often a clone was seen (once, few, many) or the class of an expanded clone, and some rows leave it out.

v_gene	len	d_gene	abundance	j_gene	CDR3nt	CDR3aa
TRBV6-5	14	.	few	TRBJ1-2	TGTGCCAGCAGCCCCAACTCGGTCATTGTATCCGACACCTTC	CASSPNSVIVSDTF
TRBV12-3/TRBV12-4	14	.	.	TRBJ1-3	TGTGCCAGCAGTTTGTACAGGGAGCGAAACACCATATATTTT	CASSLYRERNTIYF
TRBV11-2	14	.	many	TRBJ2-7	TGTGCCAGCAGCTTAGATTACGAAGCGAGGTGGCAGTACTTC	CASSLDYEARWQYF
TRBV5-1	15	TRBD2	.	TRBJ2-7	TGCGCCAGCAGAACAGGGACTAGCGGGAACTACGAGCAGTACTTC	CASRTGTSGNYEQYF
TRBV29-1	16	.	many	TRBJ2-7	TGCAGCGTTGAGCCCCGACGCGACACTTACTCCTACGAGCAGTACTTC	CSVEPRRDTYSYEQYF
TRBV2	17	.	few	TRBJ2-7	TGTGCCAGCAGTGAATTTTTTTCCCCAGGGAGCTCCTACGAGCAGTACTTC	CASSEFFSPGSSYEQYF
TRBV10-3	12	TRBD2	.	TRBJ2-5	TGTGCCGCAGGGAGGGAGGATCAGCCCCAGTACTTC	CAAGREDQPQYF
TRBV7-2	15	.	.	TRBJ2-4	TGTGCCAGCAGCTTAGTATGGGAGTCCAAAAACATTCAGTACTTC	CASSLVWESKNIQYF
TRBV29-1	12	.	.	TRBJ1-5	TGCAGCGCCGGTGGGGGGGTTCAGCCCCAGCATTTT	CSAGGGVQPQHF
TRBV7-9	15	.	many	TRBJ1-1	TGTGCCAGCAGCCCACAGGGCGGACGTAACACTGAAGCTTTCTTT	CASSPQGGRNTEAFF
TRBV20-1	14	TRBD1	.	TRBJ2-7	TGCAGTGCTAGGATCGCCACAGGGGACCACGAGCAGTACTTC	CSARIATGDHEQYF
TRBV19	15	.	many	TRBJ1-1	TGTGCCAGTAGTATAGGACCGGGATGGAGCACTGAAGCTTTCTTT	CASSIGPGWSTEAFF
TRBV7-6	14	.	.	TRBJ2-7	TGTGCCAGCAGCCAGCGCGAGGAGGGGCACGAGCAGTACTTC	CASSQREEGHEQYF
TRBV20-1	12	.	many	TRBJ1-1	TGCAGTGTTTTCCGGGACAACACTGAAGCTTTCTTT	CSVFRDNTEAFF
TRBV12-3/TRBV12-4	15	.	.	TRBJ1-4	TGTGCCAGCGGCACCGCCTTGGGGGGGAGTGAAAAACTGTTTTTT	CASGTALGGSEKLFF
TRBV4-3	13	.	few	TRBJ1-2	TGCGCCAGCAGCCAAGATGAGGGATATGGCTACACCTTC	CASSQDEGYGYTF
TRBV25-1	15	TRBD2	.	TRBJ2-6	TGTGCCAGCCGACTTGCGGGGGTGGGGGCCAACGTCCTGACTTTC	CASRLAGVGANVLTF
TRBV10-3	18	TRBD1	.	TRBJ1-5	TGTGCCACCAGTGATACCCGACAGGGGTATTGGGGCAATCAGCCCCAGCATTTT	CATSDTRQGYWGNQPQHF
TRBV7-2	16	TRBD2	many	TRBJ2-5	TGTGCCAGCAGCTCGGGACTAGCGGGGGGCCAAGAGACCCAGTACTTC	CASSSGLAGGQETQYF
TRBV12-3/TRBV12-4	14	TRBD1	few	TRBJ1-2	TGTGCCAGCAGTCCCCTAGACAGGGGTGGTGGCTACACCTTC	CASSPLDRGGGYTF
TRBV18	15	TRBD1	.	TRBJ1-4	TGTGCCAGCTCACCACGGGACAGTGATAATGAAAAACTGTTTTTT	CASSPRDSDNEKLFF
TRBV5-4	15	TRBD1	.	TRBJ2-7	TGTGCCAGCAGCCCGAAGGGGGGACAGGGGTACGAGCAGTACTTC	CASSPKGGQGYEQYF
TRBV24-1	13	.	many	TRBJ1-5	TGTGCCACCAGTGAGGGGGGGATTCAGCCCCAGCATTTT	CATSEGGIQPQHF
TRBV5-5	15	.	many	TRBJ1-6	TGTGCCAGCAGCTTGGTGGGGCAGGGCAATTCACCCCTCCACTTT	CASSLVGQGNSPLHF
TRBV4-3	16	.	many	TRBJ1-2	TGCGCCAGCAGCCAGAACGGGGGGCGCAGCGTCTATGGCTACACCTTC	CASSQNGGRSVYGYTF
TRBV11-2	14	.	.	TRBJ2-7	TGTGCCAGCAGCACGCCGGGTAGCCCCTACGAGCAGTACTTC	CASSTPGSPYEQYF
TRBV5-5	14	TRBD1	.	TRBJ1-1	TGTGCCAGCAGCTTGAAGGGGGCGTACACTGAAGCTTTCTTT	CASSLKGAYTEAFF